A selection of T cell receptor beta chains follows, all from one sample in a study of cytomegalovirus exposure and HLA in healthy donors. Sequencing used immunoSEQ multiplex PCR; TCRdb keeps in-frame clones, though not all of them. The table lists about 130,000 clones, roughly three quarters of them singletons. Sequenced: PBMCs. The receptors were gathered from a young man in good health and CMV-seronegative. Each CDR3 is given with its conserved first and last residue. The D gene is left open where the match is weak. Only part of the rows carry a size: once, few, many, or a class if the clone is expanded.

j_call,d_call,clone_size,v_call,cdr3_nt,cdr3_aa
TRBJ1-5,NA,NA,TRBV2,TGTGCCAGCAGGGTGACAGAGAGCAATCAGCCCCAGCATTTT,CASRVTESNQPQHF
TRBJ2-4,TRBD1,NA,TRBV9,TGTGCCAGCAGCCCCCTCGGGAGACGGTTTGGGGACAGGAGACTAGCCAAAAACATTCAGTACTTC,CASSPLGRRFGDRRLAKNIQYF
TRBJ2-1,TRBD2,NA,TRBV28,TGTGCCAGTGCCCAAGCGGGAGTGGTCTATGAGCAGTTCTTC,CASAQAGVVYEQFF
TRBJ2-7,TRBD2,NA,TRBV10-1,TGCGCCAGCCCATCCCGGTCAGAAGGACTAGCGGGACGCGAATACGAGCAGTACTTC,CASPSRSEGLAGREYEQYF
TRBJ1-1,NA,NA,TRBV5-4,TGTGCCAGCAGGCTTGGGCTGAACACTGAAGCTTTCTTT,CASRLGLNTEAFF
TRBJ2-7,TRBD2,once,TRBV28,TGTGCCAGCAGTTTTCATAGCGGGAGTGCCACCTACGAGCAGTACTTC,CASSFHSGSATYEQYF
TRBJ2-7,TRBD2,NA,TRBV27,TGTGCCAGCAAAACTAGCGGGGGGACGGGTTATCCCCACGAGCAGTACTTC,CASKTSGGTGYPHEQYF
TRBJ2-7,NA,NA,TRBV7-9,TGTGCCAGCAGCTCGACCCGGGACACTTCCTACGAGCAGTACTTC,CASSSTRDTSYEQYF
TRBJ2-1,TRBD2,once,TRBV7-2,TGTGCCAGCAGCCTCCTAGCGGACAATGAGCAGTTCTTC,CASSLLADNEQFF
TRBJ2-5,NA,NA,TRBV7-9,TGTGCCAGCAGCTTAGTAACCCTCCTTCGAGGGATACAAGAGACCCAGTACTTC,CASSLVTLLRGIQETQYF
TRBJ2-1,NA,NA,TRBV6-1,TGTGCCAGCTCCCGGACAACCTACAATGAGCAGTTCTTC,CASSRTTYNEQFF
TRBJ2-7,TRBD2,NA,TRBV5-1,TGCGCCAGCAGCTTTAATAGCGGGACCGTCGAGCAGTACTTC,CASSFNSGTVEQYF
TRBJ2-7,NA,NA,TRBV7-9,TGTGCCAGCAGCCCCATTTCCTACGAGCAGTACTTC,CASSPISYEQYF
TRBJ2-2,TRBD1,NA,TRBV27,TGTGCCAGCACTGATCGACAGGGGTGGCAGGGGGAGCTGTTTTTT,CASTDRQGWQGELFF
TRBJ2-2,NA,NA,TRBV7-8,TGTGCCAGCAGCTTCGACTATCACACCGGGGAGCTGTTTTTT,CASSFDYHTGELFF
TRBJ2-7,TRBD1,NA,TRBV5-1,TGCGCCAGCAGCGGTGGACAGGGGTCCTACGAGCAGTACTTC,CASSGGQGSYEQYF